These T cell receptor beta chains were read from a single sample in a study of blood T cell repertoires in COVID-19. Sequencing was performed with immunoSEQ multiplex PCR; in TCRdb, only in-frame clones are kept and a portion is missing. The sample lists a few hundred thousand clones, around 83% occurring once. Sequencing was carried out using peripheral blood. The receptors derive from a man aged 25-40 years who had recovered from COVID-19. The conserved cysteine and the conserved F or W are not part of the CDR3 here. Fields, in order: CDR3 protein, clone size, J gene, V gene, CDR3 length. Clone size, where shown, is once, few, many, or a class for clones that have expanded.

cdr3_aa: ASSLSTGGSANEKLF
clone_size: NA
j_call: TRBJ1-4
v_call: TRBV7-3
cdr3_length: 15

cdr3_aa: ATSGLAGTTYNEQF
clone_size: NA
j_call: TRBJ2-1
v_call: TRBV19
cdr3_length: 14

cdr3_aa: ASSLNGEETQY
clone_size: few
j_call: TRBJ2-5
v_call: TRBV18
cdr3_length: 11

cdr3_aa: SVEQQGYNEQF
clone_size: NA
j_call: TRBJ2-1
v_call: TRBV29-1
cdr3_length: 11

cdr3_aa: ASSVLSGGGPDTQY
clone_size: NA
j_call: TRBJ2-3
v_call: TRBV5-4
cdr3_length: 14

cdr3_aa: ASSLAPTGGNNEQF
clone_size: NA
j_call: TRBJ2-1
v_call: TRBV7-8
cdr3_length: 14

cdr3_aa: ASDKGGTRTDTQY
clone_size: NA
j_call: TRBJ2-3
v_call: TRBV9
cdr3_length: 13

cdr3_aa: ASVRGTNTEAF
clone_size: NA
j_call: TRBJ1-1
v_call: TRBV28
cdr3_length: 11

cdr3_aa: ASSLGQPRETQY
clone_size: NA
j_call: TRBJ2-5
v_call: TRBV6-5
cdr3_length: 12

cdr3_aa: AISDARTDTQY
clone_size: few
j_call: TRBJ2-3
v_call: TRBV10-3
cdr3_length: 11

cdr3_aa: ASSPGGVNSPLH
clone_size: NA
j_call: TRBJ1-6
v_call: TRBV9
cdr3_length: 12

cdr3_aa: ATQGAQETQY
clone_size: few
j_call: TRBJ2-5
v_call: TRBV5-4
cdr3_length: 10

cdr3_aa: ASGTSSYNEQF
clone_size: NA
j_call: TRBJ2-1
v_call: TRBV6-5
cdr3_length: 11

cdr3_aa: ASSHERLGQDEQF
clone_size: few
j_call: TRBJ2-1
v_call: TRBV3-1/TRBV3-2
cdr3_length: 13

cdr3_aa: SVFTAFGYT
clone_size: once
j_call: TRBJ1-2
v_call: TRBV29-1
cdr3_length: 9

cdr3_aa: ASSLDPAGAGANVLT
clone_size: NA
j_call: TRBJ2-6
v_call: TRBV7-6
cdr3_length: 15

cdr3_aa: ASSSYLTSQETQY
clone_size: few
j_call: TRBJ2-5
v_call: TRBV6-2/TRBV6-3
cdr3_length: 13

cdr3_aa: ASSRQRENEKLF
clone_size: NA
j_call: TRBJ1-4
v_call: TRBV19
cdr3_length: 12

cdr3_aa: ASSQAGTGGNSPLH
clone_size: few
j_call: TRBJ1-6
v_call: TRBV3-1/TRBV3-2
cdr3_length: 14

cdr3_aa: ASSMSVAGGLNTGELF
clone_size: NA
j_call: TRBJ2-2
v_call: TRBV19
cdr3_length: 16

cdr3_aa: ASIQTGGWRETQY
clone_size: NA
j_call: TRBJ2-5
v_call: TRBV7-9
cdr3_length: 13

cdr3_aa: ASSGLAGGQGAF
clone_size: NA
j_call: TRBJ2-1
v_call: TRBV19
cdr3_length: 12

cdr3_aa: ASRGQGRTEKLF
clone_size: NA
j_call: TRBJ1-4
v_call: TRBV28
cdr3_length: 12

cdr3_aa: ASRQSGDTQY
clone_size: NA
j_call: TRBJ2-3
v_call: TRBV5-4
cdr3_length: 10

cdr3_aa: ASRTRTTSGYNEQF
clone_size: NA
j_call: TRBJ2-1
v_call: TRBV5-8
cdr3_length: 14

cdr3_aa: ATSAGGRETQY
clone_size: NA
j_call: TRBJ2-5
v_call: TRBV15
cdr3_length: 11

cdr3_aa: ASSARGSGGYNEQF
clone_size: once
j_call: TRBJ2-1
v_call: TRBV5-6
cdr3_length: 14

cdr3_aa: ATRGTGHNQPQH
clone_size: few
j_call: TRBJ1-5
v_call: TRBV6-5
cdr3_length: 12

cdr3_aa: ASSYSEGKDTQY
clone_size: NA
j_call: TRBJ2-3
v_call: TRBV6-5
cdr3_length: 12

cdr3_aa: ASSSGGYEQY
clone_size: many
j_call: TRBJ2-7
v_call: TRBV5-4
cdr3_length: 10

cdr3_aa: ASSPTRENTQY
clone_size: NA
j_call: TRBJ2-3
v_call: TRBV18
cdr3_length: 11

cdr3_aa: ASSPFQGADTEAF
clone_size: NA
j_call: TRBJ1-1
v_call: TRBV18
cdr3_length: 13

cdr3_aa: SALYSSTDTQY
clone_size: NA
j_call: TRBJ2-3
v_call: TRBV29-1
cdr3_length: 11

cdr3_aa: ASSLERGGDTDTQY
clone_size: once
j_call: TRBJ2-3
v_call: TRBV7-2
cdr3_length: 14

cdr3_aa: ASSHPGENEQF
clone_size: NA
j_call: TRBJ2-1
v_call: TRBV14
cdr3_length: 11